Following are 2 T cell receptor beta chains from one sample sequenced in a study of T-cell memory formation after mild COVID-19. A single record per CDR3 protein comes from TCRdb applying MiXCR to the 5' RACE reads. The sample contains 300,000 to 400,000 distinct CDR3 sequences, approximately 29% of which appear only once. Sequenced: PBMCs or a T cell subset sorted from them (not recorded which). The receptor source for this set is an adult woman who had mild COVID-19 (a few samples of this study predate the infection). Cell type and time point are not known.

J is TRBJ2-2 and V is TRBV3-1; D is tentatively TRBD1 or TRBD2 (5 bases each). The CDR3 is 13 amino acids. V was shortened by 2 bases and J by 6 bases, with 7 bases between the two germline ends. CDR1 and CDR2 (germline): LGHDT, YNNKEL (reference sequence). CDR3 loop: CASSQLGAGELFF. Here the CDR3 DNA reads TGTGCCAGCAGCCAACTGGGGGCCGGGGAGCTGTTTTTT.

This chain links TRBV14 with TRBJ2-1; TRBD2 agrees at 8 bases. V dropped 5 bases and J dropped 9; count of bases not matched to a gene: 6. CDR1 is SGHDN, CDR2 FVKESK, per germline. This CDR3 spans 13 amino acids. The CDR3 nucleotides are TGTGCCAGCAGCACGACCCGGGGGGGTGAGCAGTTCTTC. As protein: CASSTTRGGEQFF. Based on the CDR3 plus reference TRBV14 and TRBJ2-1, the full variable domain is EAGVTQFPSHSVIEKGQTVTLRCDPISGHDNLYWYRRVMGKEIKFLLHFVKESKQDESGMPNNRFLAERTGGTYSTLKVQPAELEDSGVYFCASSTTRGGEQFFGPGTRLTVL.